This TCR beta chain was observed in a study of blood T cells in healthy people across ages (dated by TCRdb to about 2015). With regard to the full study: In model experiments, template switching captured roughly one uniquely barcoded TCR beta cDNA molecule for every two T cells. Age-related changes in TCR beta repertoire diversity were measured in the study by deep sequencing normalized with unique cDNA molecular identifiers. Donors were grouped into four age groups: young (average about 15 years), middle-aged (roughly 37), aged (62) and long-lived (just over 80). To avoid experimental bias, donors of different ages were randomly spread across the sequencing lanes. Using the same blood draw, the study looked at two additional independent replicas of 1 million unique cDNA reads for two donors, one aged 18 to 30 and the other aged 80 or older.

Only one count was recorded for this clonotype. Its target antigen remains unknown. No base quality information exists; no much larger clone differs at one position. Here is what the overall study found, with its caveats: Compared with the aged group, the long-lived group had more naive CD4+ T cells, fewer expanded clones and increased TCR diversity, a pattern suggesting age selection. Estimates of total diversity based on one million sequenced T cells were regarded as lower bounds and as underestimates. Conclusive comparison of naive and antigen-experienced compartments was prevented by the profiling of bulk unsorted PBMCs. Because the CMV infection status of the donors was unknown, age-related changes in expanded clonotypes may potentially have been confounded. The percentage of naive T cells measured by flow cytometry correlated strongly with observed TCR beta diversity. Observed TCR beta diversity per million T cells fell roughly linearly with age, and a significant reduction was already apparent by age roughly 40.

The receptor library was made with 5' RACE. The run used an Illumina HiSeq 2500. A second roughly 7 to 12 cycle PCR used a sample-barcoded 5' primer and a J-beta primer mix. A unique molecular identifier was introduced onto each TCR beta cDNA molecule by a template-switch 5' adaptor carrying 12 random nucleotides. Each sample yielded at least 2.5 million CDR3-containing paired-end reads. First-strand cDNA was synthesized from all RNA with the Mint cDNA synthesis kit, primed by a TRBC-specific oligonucleotide. Following uracil-DNA glycosylase treatment, a first 18-cycle PCR with universal primers M1SS and BC2_uni_R was performed on all cDNA. Turning to the authors' computational methods: For normalization, 1 million high-quality reads were randomly selected from each sample, with every read carrying a distinct molecular identifier. Instead of being binned into consensus sequences, reads with shared molecular identifiers were discarded. CDR3 identification, clonotype clustering and error correction used MiTCR with a Q25 quality threshold and the strictest error-elimination algorithm. A nonparametric unseen species model with Euler transformation was used to estimate lower-bound total TCR beta diversity. The public reads were quality trimmed at Q25 with fastp and then assembled into clones with MiXCR by TCRdb, keeping productive beta chains. One record per CDR3 amino acid sequence lists the most common genes and DNA. For this entry, the V and J calls and clone size follow TCRdb and not the study's own pipeline. The sample yields over 1,300,000 distinct CDR3 sequences; 59% were counted once. The ten largest account for 6.5% to 8% of the sample.

The roughly 39 donors, aged about 6 to 95 years, were systemically healthy Caucasian individuals from Russia. Each donor gave ten milliliters of peripheral blood, collected into EDTA-treated Vacutainer tubes. Ficoll-Paque density-gradient centrifugation was used to isolate PBMCs, with at least 7 million obtained per sample. Trizol reagent was used to extract total RNA from PBMCs, with at least 6 micrograms per sample. For every donor, flow cytometry on a PBMC aliquot measured the percentage of naive CD45RAhigh/CD27high T cells. V drops 4 bases and J drops 8 bases, leaving 14 bases in between. From the cysteine through the phenylalanine, the CDR3 covers 13 amino acids. CDR3 DNA is the only sequence kept; it has 39 bases, read in frame from the first base. CDR1 and CDR2 are drawn from the germline V gene (reference sequence): LNHNV, YYDKDF.

The TCR was taken from a man younger than 35 in good health. This chain is built from TRBV15 and TRBJ1-2; the D gene is perhaps TRBD1, on 5 matching bases. The sequencing sample was made of blood. The CDR3 is CATSKQNRGGYTF. The nucleotide sequence is given as TGTGCCACCAGCAAACAAAATAGGGGAGGCTACACCTTC.